This TCR beta chain was identified in a study of Ad26.COV2.S vaccination and SARS-CoV-2 variants. Clones were sequenced by immunoSEQ multiplex PCR, and TCRdb holds only the in-frame ones, with some missing. Among approximately 420,000 clones listed, approximately 91% were seen once. Treatment noted: some 19 received Ad26.COV2.S at low or high dose, single or two shots; several received placebo; per-sample allocation not given. Sampling was performed 63 days after the first vaccine or placebo injection. The CDR3 is 17 residues long. Germline V gene data show CDR1 as SGHTA and CDR2 as FQGNSA. Germline trimming cut 5 bases from V and 1 base from J; bases unmatched to any gene: 9.

The chain couples TRBV7-2 to TRBJ1-3; 9 nucleotides align to TRBD1. This specimen consisted of peripheral blood, obtained in a trial of Ad26.COV2.S vaccine versus placebo. The TCR was taken from a person between 18 and 65 years old who received the Ad26.COV2.S COVID-19 vaccine or a placebo. The CDR3 is CASSPNPGQGSGNTIYF. The CDR3 DNA reads as TGTGCCAGCAGCCCAAATCCGGGACAGGGATCTGGAAACACCATATATTTT.